This T cell receptor (beta chain) was identified during a study of patients and donors after allogeneic stem cell transplantation. TCRdb re-derived calls from the RT-PCR reads in MiXCR, one entry per CDR3 protein. The sample carries about 40,000 distinct CDR3 sequences, under 35% recorded once. The sample holds a few counts of this clonotype. CDR1 is ENHRY, CDR2 SYGVKD, per germline. The CDR3 spans 13 residues. V was pared by 8 bases and J by 3 bases, with 14 bases between. This TCR was sampled from a human donor who was either an allogeneic HSCT recipient or a stem cell or donor lymphocyte infusion donor (not recorded which). It is not recorded whose cells these are; they may come from a transplant donor. The sequenced sample was blood, either unsorted or a sorted T cell fraction (not recorded which). The J gene is TRBJ2-7, the V gene TRBV10-3; D ambiguous. CDR3 nucleotides: TGTGCCATCCCACACGTTGTTATCTACGAGCAGTACTTC. It encodes CAIPHVVIYEQYF.